The clone carrying this T cell receptor (beta chain) was counted only a few times. The sample comes from a study of identical twins. With template switching, a universal primer site was added, and the cDNA carried unique molecular identifiers. Using its own MiXCR run on the 5' RACE reads, TCRdb lists one record per CDR3 protein. The table records some 500,000 distinct CDR3 sequences, about 20% of them present only once. These data were likewise used in another study, on T cells expressing NK-cell markers.

The clonotype originates from a woman aged 18-35 years in good health. The sample consisted of CD4+ T cells sorted from blood.

The CDR3 here is CASSFWQGEGAGYTF. In nucleotides, the CDR3 is TGTGCCAGCAGTTTCTGGCAGGGTGAGGGGGCTGGCTACACCTTC. This chain connects TRBV12-3 or TRBV12-4 to TRBJ1-2, with TRBD1 matching 7 bases. The V gene end was trimmed by 3 bases and the J gene end by 7 bases; junction bases not matched to a gene: 11. The CDR3 is made up of 15 amino acids.